This TCR beta chain is drawn from a study of molecular identifiers for immune sequencing clone quantification (dated by TCRdb to 2016 to 2018). Notes on the research overall: In a replicate experiment, RNA from roughly 18,000 or 92,000 naive CD8 T cells was split into five aliquots, four of which were sequenced. This methods study used CD8 T cells to benchmark TCR RNA copy counting and molecular-identifier clustering-based TCR repertoire sequencing (MIDCIRS).

Library construction relied on PCR. The sample was run on an Illumina HiSeq 4000. Bulk TCR libraries were made following a previously described method, with the TCR primers given in Table S5. Total RNA was purified with the Qiagen AllPrep DNA/RNA kit. Before any analysis, reads coming from multiple sequencing runs of the same library were combined into one pool. The paper's processing steps were these. Reads were retained only if the reads had an exact TCR constant sequence, and the retained reads were trimmed to 150 nt and grouped according to their 12-nt molecular barcodes. Reads within each barcode group were sub-clustered using a 15% Levenshtein threshold, and quality-weighted consensus sequences were constructed for each RNA molecule. Non-functional sequences were filtered out, along with any lower-count sequence sitting one edit away from another sequence. Barcode sub-clusters with fewer than 20% of the maximum read count were removed, based on fitting two negative binomial distributions. TCRdb reprocessed the public reads (quality trimming at Q25 with fastp, clone calling with MiXCR) and kept in-frame beta chains. Each entry merges the rows of one CDR3 protein and shows their most common DNA and genes. TCRdb, not the authors, supplied the V and J calls. This sample has around 20,000 distinct CDR3 sequences in its table, and 15% to 20% of those were observed once. The top ten constitute 0.99% of the sample.

Summary of the overall study and its limitations: Without barcode sub-clustering, chimeric consensus sequences inflated TCR diversity; chimeras reached as high as 47%. Even against a background of 800,000 to 1,000,000 naive CD8 T cells, spiked-in Jurkat TCR RNA amounting to a single cell's worth was reported to be detectable. The sizes of highly expanded clones could end up underestimated when identical TCR molecules share a barcode. The naive libraries included spiked-in Jurkat TCR RNA (fewer than eleven copies' worth), and this RNA is not part of the donor repertoire. In CMV-specific effector cells, over 99% of molecules were held by clones above 20 RNA copies, whereas under 1% of molecules were held by such clones in naive cells. Modeling gave roughly 2.9 recovered TCR RNA copies per cell versus 8 to 10 by digital PCR, implying 25% to 30% capture efficiency.

Naive CD8 T cell libraries were made from about 20,000 to 1,000,000 sorted cells using 10%, 30% or 50% of purified RNA. On a BD FACSAria II, naive CD8 T cells were FACS-sorted as CD8+CD4-CCR7+CD45RA+ and collected into RLT Plus buffer. Detection sensitivity was tested by spiking Jurkat RNA equal to some 10 TCR copies' worth into samples containing roughly 18,000-1,000,000 naive CD8 T cells. CD8 T cells were enriched with RosetteSep CD8+ T Cell Enrichment Cocktail and Ficoll-Paque, followed by ACK red cell lysis. This clonotype was seen many times. The antigen this receptor binds is unknown. No base quality values were provided; no much bigger clone lies one nucleotide off. V loses 3 bases, J loses 6 bases, and the germline ends lie 5 bases apart. Spanning cysteine to phenylalanine, the CDR3 consists of 11 amino acids. This entry keeps only the CDR3 DNA: 33 bases, framed from base 1.

The origin of this receptor is a human donor in good health. Some libraries in this study had Jurkat cell RNA spiked in. Recombination linked TRBV12-3 or TRBV12-4 to TRBJ1-1; the D gene cannot be named for sure. The sequenced material came from naive CD8+ T cells from blood, with Jurkat cell RNA spiked in. The sample's cell subset or site, from its label and the paper: FACS-sorted CD8+CD4-CCR7+CD45RA+ naive T cells. For the CDR3, the sequence is CASSFLAEAFF. The DNA sequence is TGTGCCAGCAGTTTTTTGGCTGAAGCTTTCTTT.